This paragraph covers one T cell receptor beta chain sequence. The junction had 12 bases not matched to a gene; V was cut back by 3 bases and J by 5 bases. Germline V gene sequence: CDR1 SQVTM, CDR2 ANQGSEA. CDR3 length: 16 residues. A multiplex PCR was run with 60 Vbeta primers and 13 Jbeta primers. The assay was immunoSEQ multiplex PCR, and TCRdb's table has in-frame clones only and misses some. The sample carries 150,000 to 200,000 clones, 81% recorded once. This entry belongs to a study of cytomegalovirus exposure and HLA in healthy donors. The sequenced material came from PBMCs. This chain connects TRBV29-1 to TRBJ2-5; TRBD2 aligns across 10 bases. The TCR sequence derives from a man in his forties or fifties in good health and CMV-seropositive. Written as DNA, the CDR3 is TGCAGCGTTGAGGGCCTAGCGGGAGAGTTAGGGGAGACCCAGTACTTC. Its protein is CSVEGLAGELGETQYF.